This TCR beta chain stems from a study of post-analysis software for immune sequencing data. Turning to this clonotype: The antigen is not known.

Study-wide findings and caveats: Patients carried roughly 5 TRBV segments more frequently than controls did, and TRBV5-6, TRBV5-1 and TRBV20-1 were among them.

Tagging with unique molecular identifiers was a feature of the TCR beta cDNA libraries. TCRdb fed the PCR reads into MiXCR, producing one record per CDR3 protein. The sample holds around 200,000 distinct CDR3 sequences; 29% are singletons and the top ten take about 3.4%. After removal of 5 bases from V and 5 bases from J, the junction contained 6 bases not matched to a gene. There are 14 residues in the CDR3. Germline V gene data show CDR1 as DFQATT and CDR2 as SNEGSKA (reference sequence). The V gene is TRBV20-1, the J gene TRBJ1-4; 9 positions agree with TRBD1. The TCR comes from a girl under 18 with multiple sclerosis. What was sequenced was blood. DNA for the CDR3: TGCAGTGCTGAGGGGGGACAGGGAAATGAAAAACTGTTTTTT. Its protein product is CSAEGGQGNEKLFF.